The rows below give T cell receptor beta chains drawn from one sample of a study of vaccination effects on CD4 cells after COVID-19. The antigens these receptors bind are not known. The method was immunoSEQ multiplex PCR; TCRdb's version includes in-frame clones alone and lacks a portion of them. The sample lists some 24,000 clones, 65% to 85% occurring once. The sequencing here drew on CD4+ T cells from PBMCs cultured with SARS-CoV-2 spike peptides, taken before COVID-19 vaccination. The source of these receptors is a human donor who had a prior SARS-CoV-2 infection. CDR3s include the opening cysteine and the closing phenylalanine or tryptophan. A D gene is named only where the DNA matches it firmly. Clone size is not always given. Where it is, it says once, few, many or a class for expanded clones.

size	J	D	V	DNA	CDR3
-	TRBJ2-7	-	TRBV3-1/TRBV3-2	TGTGCCAGCAGCCCCCGACAGTCCTACGAGCAGTACTTC	CASSPRQSYEQYF
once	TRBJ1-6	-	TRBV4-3	TGCGCCAGCAGCCAAGAGGTCGTTAATTCACCCCTCCACTTT	CASSQEVVNSPLHF
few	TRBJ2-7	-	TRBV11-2	TGTGCCAGCAGCTTAGAAGGTGCGGCGGCATACGAGCAGTACTTC	CASSLEGAAAYEQYF
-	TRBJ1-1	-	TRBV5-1	TGCGCCAGCAGCTTGGGGGGGACGGCGAACACTGAAGCTTTCTTT	CASSLGGTANTEAFF
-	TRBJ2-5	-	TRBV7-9	TGTGCCAGCACCCCCGGGCTAGGAGAGACCCAGTACTTC	CASTPGLGETQYF
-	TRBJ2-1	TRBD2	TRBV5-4	TGTGCCAGCAGCTTGCGGCGGGAGTATGTCAATGAGCAGTTCTTC	CASSLRREYVNEQFF
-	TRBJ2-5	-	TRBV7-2	TGTGCCAGCAGTTCGGACTTGGTTCAAGAGACCCAGTACTTC	CASSSDLVQETQYF
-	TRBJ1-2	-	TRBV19	TGTGCCAGTAGTATAGAGGGCCAGTCCTATGGCTACACCTTC	CASSIEGQSYGYTF
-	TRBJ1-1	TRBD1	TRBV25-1	TGTGCCAGCAGTGATGGGACGACAGGGGGCACTGAAGCTTTCTTT	CASSDGTTGGTEAFF
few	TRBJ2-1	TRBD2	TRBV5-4	TGTGCCAGCAGCTTGGTGCGGGAGCCTTACAATGAGCAGTTCTTC	CASSLVREPYNEQFF
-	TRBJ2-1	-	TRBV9	TGTGCCAGCAGCGTAGCTACGATTGGGAGCTCCTACAATGAGCAGTTCTTC	CASSVATIGSSYNEQFF
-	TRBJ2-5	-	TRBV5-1	TGCGCCAGCAGCGATGCAAGGGGCGGGGAGACCCAGTACTTC	CASSDARGGETQYF
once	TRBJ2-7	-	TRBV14	TGTGCCAGCAGCCCTTATCCAGGTCCCCACGAGCAGTACTTC	CASSPYPGPHEQYF
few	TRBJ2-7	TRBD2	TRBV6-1	TGTGCCAGCAGTGAAGCTGGGCTAGCGGGTACCTACGAGCAGTACTTC	CASSEAGLAGTYEQYF
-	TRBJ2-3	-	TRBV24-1	TGTGCCACCAGTGACCCCCCGGGACCAACTCCCCCACAGTTCACAGATACGCAGTATTTT	CATSDPPGPTPPQFTDTQYF
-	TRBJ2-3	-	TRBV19	TGTGCCAGTAGTATAGCGGGAGGCACAGATACGCAGTATTTT	CASSIAGGTDTQYF
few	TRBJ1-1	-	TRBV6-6	TGTGCCAGCAGTGACTACAGGATGGGGGAGGGAGAAACTTTCTTT	CASSDYRMGEGETFF
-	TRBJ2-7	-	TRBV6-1	TGTGCCAGCAGTGAACGCCGCCCGGGCGAGCAGTACTTC	CASSERRPGEQYF
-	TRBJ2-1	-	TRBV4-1	TGCGCCAGCAGCCAGGGCCTAGCCGGTGAGCAGTTCTTC	CASSQGLAGEQFF
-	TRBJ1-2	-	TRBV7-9	TGTGCCAGCAGCTTATACAACAGGGCCAACTATGGCTACACCTTC	CASSLYNRANYGYTF
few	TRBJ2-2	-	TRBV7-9	TGTGCCAGCAGCTCTCCGGGGCCAGGGATGATTTCGGCCGGGGAGCTGTTTTTT	CASSSPGPGMISAGELFF
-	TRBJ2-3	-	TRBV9	TGTGCCAGCAGCAGGTCAGGTACCACTAGCACAGATACGCAGTATTTT	CASSRSGTTSTDTQYF
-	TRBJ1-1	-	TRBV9	TGTGCCAGCAGCGGCGACCTGAACACTGAAGCTTTCTTT	CASSGDLNTEAFF